Following are 30 T cell receptor beta chains from one sample sequenced in a study of cytomegalovirus exposure and HLA in healthy donors. Amplification used 60 Vbeta primers and 13 Jbeta primers. This table comes from immunoSEQ multiplex PCR, and its TCRdb copy is limited to in-frame clones, with some not included. Of 150,000 to 190,000 clones listed, approximately 72% were seen once; the top ten hold over 1.2%. The sample was PBMCs. These TCRs come from a man younger than 30 in good health and CMV-seronegative.

The chain uses TRBV5-6 and TRBJ2-7; 8 positions match TRBD1. Germline CDR1 reads SGHDT; CDR2 reads YYEEEE. Losses at the gene ends were 3 bases for V and 5 bases for J; bases not matched to a gene: 16. The CDR3 length is 17 residues. CDR3 amino acids: CASSSPQYRGVRDEQYF. The CDR3 bases are TGTGCCAGCAGCTCCCCGCAATACAGGGGGGTTCGGGACGAGCAGTACTTC.

This clone was detected many times. Other DNA sequences in the sample encode the same CDR3. The chain combines TRBV19 with TRBJ1-5; 8 bases line up with TRBD1. CDR3 length equals 14 residues. Looked up from germline, CDR1 is LNHDA and CDR2 is SQIVND (reference sequence). V was pared by 5 bases and J by 2 bases, with 2 bases of the junction left unmatched. The CDR3 region has the DNA TGTGCCAGTAGTTCGACAGGGGGCAATCAGCCCCAGCATTTT. As protein: CASSSTGGNQPQHF.

The chain is built from TRBV19 and TRBJ2-5; perhaps TRBD1 as D (5 bases). CDR1 and CDR2 (germline): LNHDA, SQIVND (reference sequence). V lost 1 base, J lost 5 bases, and 17 bases lay in between. The CDR3 spans 16 residues. In DNA form, the CDR3 reads TGTGCCAGTAGTATAGTGAAGGCAGGGATGCTCGAGACCCAGTACTTC. Its protein product is CASSIVKAGMLETQYF.

In this sample, this clone turned up once. J is TRBJ1-1 and V is TRBV6-1; D uncertain. V was shortened by 5 bases and J by 1 base, with 8 bases between the two germline ends. Looked up from germline, CDR1 is MNHNS and CDR2 is SASEGT. CDR3 length: 13 residues. This CDR3 reads CASSPQQNTEAFF. The CDR3, as DNA: TGTGCCAGCAGTCCACAGCAGAACACTGAAGCTTTCTTT.

The V gene is TRBV6-1, the J gene TRBJ2-7; 7 positions match TRBD1. The CDR3 extends over 14 amino acids. V lost 5 bases and J lost 0; bases outside the gene matches: 4. Germline CDR1 MNHNS, CDR2 SASEGT. The CDR3 coding sequence is TGTGCCAGCAGTCGACAGGGTAGCTCCTACGAGCAGTACTTC. Translation: CASSRQGSSYEQYF.

V and J are TRBV30 and TRBJ2-2; a possible D gene is TRBD2 (6 bases). This CDR3 spans 15 amino acids. The V gene's germline CDR1 is GTSNPN and CDR2 SVGIG (reference sequence). V dropped 0 bases and J dropped 6 bases, with 14 bases sitting between them. CDR3 residues: CAWSVGGAAAGELFF. The DNA of the CDR3 is TGTGCCTGGAGTGTTGGCGGGGCGGCGGCCGGGGAGCTGTTTTTT.

Points on this clone: Other nucleotide sequences in the sample specify the same CDR3. CDR3 nucleotide sequence: TGTGCCAGTAGTATAGCAGGGGCTAGCACAGATACGCAGTATTTT. As protein: CASSIAGASTDTQYF. V is TRBV19 and J is TRBJ2-3; possibly TRBD1 for D (6 bases). The length of the CDR3 is 15 residues. Per the germline V gene, CDR1 is LNHDA and CDR2 is SQIVND (reference sequence). Trimming left V 1 base short and J 0 bases short, with 8 bases between. Based on the CDR3 plus reference TRBV19 and TRBJ2-3, the full variable domain is DGGITQSPKYLFRKEGQNVTLSCEQNLNHDAMYWYRQDPGQGLRLIYYSQIVNDFQKGDIAEGYSVSREKKESFPLTVTSAQKNPTAFYLCASSIAGASTDTQYFGPGTRLTVL.

The chain is built from TRBV7-8 and TRBJ2-3, with 9 bases that match TRBD1. The CDR3 runs 14 residues. Looked up from germline, CDR1 is SGHVS and CDR2 is FQNEAQ. Trimming cost V 7 bases and J 4 bases; bases outside gene matches: 6. CDR3: CASKGDRVSDTQYF. DNA of the CDR3: TGTGCCAGCAAAGGGGACAGGGTCTCAGATACGCAGTATTTT.

This rearrangement joins TRBV11-2 to TRBJ1-1; D remains unclear. CDR3 length: 12 amino acids. V was shortened by 3 bases and J by 2 bases, with 4 bases between the two germline ends. Germline V gene data show CDR1 as SGHAT and CDR2 as FQNNGV. The CDR3 region is CASSFSNTEAFF. Here the CDR3 DNA reads TGTGCCAGCAGCTTTTCTAACACTGAAGCTTTCTTT.

The V and J genes are TRBV6-1 and TRBJ2-7; tentative D call: TRBD1 (8 bases). The CDR3 sequence is 14 residues long. CDR1 and CDR2 (germline): MNHNS, SASEGT. V lost 4 bases, J lost 5 bases, and 15 bases lay in between. CDR3 sequence: CASSARQGRDEQYF. CDR3 nucleotides: TGTGCCAGCAGTGCCCGACAGGGGAGGGACGAGCAGTACTTC.

The chain's CDR3 is CASSCCPSGYGVTTQYF. The CDR3 DNA is TGTGCCAGTAGTTGTTGTCCTAGCGGGTATGGGGTGACGACCCAGTACTTC. This rearrangement joins TRBV19 to TRBJ2-5; 8 nucleotides align to TRBD2. Trimming took 5 bases from V and 7 from J; bases not matched to a gene: 18. The CDR3 loop spans 17 amino acids. The germline V gene encodes CDR1 LNHDA and CDR2 SQIVND (reference sequence).

The chain couples TRBV9 to TRBJ1-1; possibly TRBD1 for D (6 bases). Per germline, CDR1 SGDLS and CDR2 YYNGEE. The V gene lost 2 bases and the J gene lost 3 bases, with 11 bases spanning the gap. The CDR3 extends over 14 amino acids. As DNA, the CDR3 is TGTGCCAGCAGCGTGGGGGCAAGGGACACTGAAGCTTTCTTT. This encodes CASSVGARDTEAFF. The whole variable domain, filled in from reference TRBV9 and TRBJ1-1, reads DSGVTQTPKHLITATGQRVTLRCSPRSGDLSVYWYQQSLDQGLQFLIQYYNGEERAKGNILERFSAQQFPDLHSELNLSSLELGDSALYFCASSVGARDTEAFFGQGTRLTVV.

CDR3 nucleotide sequence: TGTGCCAGCAGTTTTCCGGGACAGGACGGCTACGAGCAGTACTTC. It yields the protein CASSFPGQDGYEQYF. The V call is TRBV28, the J call TRBJ2-7; 8 bases are a match to TRBD1. Germline trimming cut 3 bases from V and 3 bases from J; bases unmatched to any gene: 7. The germline V gene has CDR1 MDHEN and CDR2 SYDVKM. CDR3 length: 15 amino acids.

This chain connects TRBV6-1 to TRBJ1-2; 10 nucleotides agree with TRBD1. Germline assignment: CDR1 MNHNS and CDR2 SASEGT. This CDR3 has 15 amino acids. The ends lost 4 bases at V and 2 bases at J; junction bases unmatched: 4. The CDR3 here is CASSVDRGRNYGYTF. In nucleotides, the CDR3 is TGTGCCAGCAGTGTCGACAGGGGGCGGAACTATGGCTACACCTTC.

The rearrangement uses TRBV7-9 and TRBJ2-2; the match to TRBD2 covers 10 bases. Germline V gene lookup returns CDR1 SEHNR and CDR2 FQNEAQ (reference sequence). This CDR3 is built from 17 residues. The J segment lost 4 bases and the V segment lost 2 bases, leaving 7 bases of the junction unmatched. The CDR3 DNA follows: TGTGCCAGCAGCTTACGGCTAGCGGGAGATATCACCGGGGAGCTGTTTTTT. Its translation: CASSLRLAGDITGELFF.

The chain is built from TRBV5-1 and TRBJ1-4; D remains ambiguous. Trimming cost V 0 bases and J 4 bases, with 7 bases left between them. Germline V gene lookup returns CDR1 SGHRS and CDR2 YFSETQ. This CDR3 spans 14 amino acids. CDR3 sequence: CASSLGLSNEKLFF. For the CDR3, the DNA is TGCGCCAGCAGCTTGGGACTGAGTAATGAAAAACTGTTTTTT.

The rearrangement uses TRBV7-2 and TRBJ2-7; the D gene is possibly TRBD1 (6 bases). V was cut by 7 bases and J by 0 bases, with 16 bases left in between. The germline gives CDR1 SGHTA, CDR2 FQGNSA. This CDR3 comprises 15 residues. As DNA, the CDR3 is TGTGCCAGCACCGACTACATCAGGGGCTCCTACGAGCAGTACTTC. Translated: CASTDYIRGSYEQYF.

The rearrangement joins TRBV5-4 to TRBJ1-2; weak D call: TRBD1 (5 bases). The CDR3 loop spans 14 amino acids. V was clipped by 5 bases and J by 0 bases, with 11 bases between them. Germline V gene lookup returns CDR1 SGHNT and CDR2 YYREEE (reference sequence). The CDR3 loop is CASSGGGANYGYTF. CDR3 DNA sequence: TGTGCCAGCAGTGGGGGAGGGGCTAACTATGGCTACACCTTC.

The V and J genes are TRBV9 and TRBJ1-4, with unresolved D. Germline-derived CDR1 and CDR2 are SGDLS and YYNGEE. This CDR3 comprises 12 residues. Trimming took 5 bases from V and 9 from J, leaving 11 bases between them. The CDR3 sequence is CASSRSSQKLFF. The DNA of the CDR3 is TGTGCCAGCAGTCGTAGTTCCCAAAAACTGTTTTTT.

This chain links TRBV25-1 with TRBJ2-1; no reliable D call. Germline CDR1 and CDR2: MGHDK and SYGVNS. V was shortened by 7 bases and J by 9 bases, with 13 bases between the two germline ends. This CDR3 contains 12 residues. CDR3 nucleotides: TGTGCCAGCACTTCACTGCCCCCTGAGCAGTTCTTC. It encodes CASTSLPPEQFF.

The rearrangement joins TRBV30 to TRBJ1-2; D not resolved. Germline V lookup: CDR1 GTSNPN, CDR2 SVGIG (reference sequence). V was shortened by 4 bases and J by 0 bases, with 12 bases between the two germline ends. The CDR3 length is 14 residues. CDR3 in amino acids: CAWTLVQTNYGYTF. The CDR3 DNA follows: TGTGCCTGGACCTTAGTACAGACTAACTATGGCTACACCTTC.

This clone turned up a few times. One junction end does not reproduce the germline sequence, and a read error may be involved. This chain joins TRBV7-9 and TRBJ1-2, with a tentative D call TRBD1 (5 bases). Looked up from germline, CDR1 is SEHNR and CDR2 is FQNEAQ (reference sequence). The CDR3 contains 13 residues. DNA for the CDR3: TGTTCCAGCAGCCCAGGGTGGGAGGGTGGCTACACCTTC. It encodes CSSSPGWEGGYTF.

The chain carries TRBV6-1 and TRBJ1-3; 9 bases map to TRBD1. V was clipped by 4 bases and J by 4 bases; unmatched bases: 8. CDR3 size: 16 residues. Germline V lookup: CDR1 MNHNS, CDR2 SASEGT. The CDR3 region has the DNA TGTGCCAGCAGTGGACCGGGACAGGGTGCAGGAAACACCATATATTTT. Amino acids: CASSGPGQGAGNTIYF.

This clone was seen a handful of times. V is TRBV2 and J is TRBJ1-2; 10 bases match TRBD1. Trimming took 4 bases from V and 14 from J; bases not matched to a gene: 7. The V gene's germline CDR1 is SNHLY and CDR2 FYNNEI. The CDR3 sequence is 12 residues long. The CDR3 region has the DNA TGTGCCAGCAGTGGACAGGGGGCAAAGGAGACCTTC. Protein sequence: CASSGQGAKETF.

The J gene is TRBJ2-1, the V gene TRBV28; 7 nucleotides align to TRBD2. The ends lost 5 bases at V and 9 bases at J; junction bases unmatched: 13. There are 15 residues in the CDR3. The germline V gene encodes CDR1 MDHEN and CDR2 SYDVKM. DNA of the CDR3: TGTGCCAGCAGTCTGCCCCAGGGACTACGGGTTGAGCAGTTCTTC. Translation: CASSLPQGLRVEQFF. The full variable domain, completed using reference TRBV28 and TRBJ2-1, is DVKVTQSSRYLVKRTGEKVFLECVQDMDHENMFWYRQDPGLGLRLIYFSYDVKMKEKGDIPEGYSVSREKKERFSLILESASTNQTSMYLCASSLPQGLRVEQFFGPGTRLTVL.

In regard to this clone: This CDR3 is also generated by other DNA sequences in the sample. J is TRBJ2-3 and V is TRBV7-7; no firm D call. CDR3 length: 13 amino acids. V dropped 0 bases and J dropped 4 bases, with 5 bases sitting between them. The germline CDR1 and CDR2 sequences are SSHAT and FNYEAQ (reference sequence). CDR3 residues: CASSLAEADTQYF. The CDR3 DNA sequence: TGTGCCAGCAGCTTAGCAGAGGCAGATACGCAGTATTTT.

The chain couples TRBV5-1 to TRBJ1-1; a weak D match, TRBD1 (5 bases). From germline, CDR1 is SGHRS and CDR2 YFSETQ. The CDR3 has 14 amino acids. Between the trimmed V and J ends, which lost 5 bases and 3 bases, there was a span of 14 bases. The DNA for the CDR3 is TGCGCCAGCAGAGCGAGGGGAGGGGACACTGAAGCTTTCTTT. Protein sequence: CASRARGGDTEAFF.

The chain carries TRBV5-1 and TRBJ2-1; 8 nucleotides agree with TRBD2. The germline gives CDR1 SGHRS, CDR2 YFSETQ. The junction had 2 bases not matched to a gene; V was cut back by 0 bases and J by 0 bases. The CDR3 is 16 residues long. The DNA for the CDR3 is TGCGCCAGCAGCTTGGGCGGGAGGAGCTCCTACAATGAGCAGTTCTTC. This sequence encodes CASSLGGRSSYNEQFF. Supplemented by reference TRBV5-1 and TRBJ2-1, the full variable domain reads KAGVTQTPRYLIKTRGQQVTLSCSPISGHRSVSWYQQTPGQGLQFLFEYFSETQRNKGNFPGRFSGRQFSNSRSEMNVSTLELGDSALYLCASSLGGRSSYNEQFFGPGTRLTVL.

The rearrangement joins TRBV19 to TRBJ1-2; D is unclear. Looked up from germline, CDR1 is LNHDA and CDR2 is SQIVND (reference sequence). The CDR3 spans 11 residues. V lost 5 bases and J 3 bases, leaving 4 bases between the germline ends. The CDR3 bases are TGTGCCAGTAGTCGGGACTATGGCTACACCTTC. Translating gives CASSRDYGYTF.

This clone was recorded only once. This chain connects TRBV15 to TRBJ2-7; TRBD2 matches at 7 bases. V gave up 3 bases and J gave up 6 bases; unmatched junction bases: 11. Per germline, CDR1 LNHNV and CDR2 YYDKDF (reference sequence). The CDR3 totals 15 residues. The CDR3 is CATSSPTTGLGEQYF. As DNA, the CDR3 is TGTGCCACCAGCAGTCCCACGACCGGACTAGGCGAGCAGTACTTC.